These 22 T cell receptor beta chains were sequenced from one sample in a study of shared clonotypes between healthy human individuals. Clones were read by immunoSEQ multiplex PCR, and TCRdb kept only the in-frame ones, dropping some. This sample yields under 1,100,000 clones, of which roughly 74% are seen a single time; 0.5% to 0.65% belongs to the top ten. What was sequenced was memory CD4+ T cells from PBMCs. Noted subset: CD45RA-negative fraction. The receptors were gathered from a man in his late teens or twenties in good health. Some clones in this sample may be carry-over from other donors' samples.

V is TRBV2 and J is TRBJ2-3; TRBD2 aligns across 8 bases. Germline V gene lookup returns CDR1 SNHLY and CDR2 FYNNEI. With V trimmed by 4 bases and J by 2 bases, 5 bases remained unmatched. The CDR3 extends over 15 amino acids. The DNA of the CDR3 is TGTGCCAGCAGTGTAACTAGCGGATACACAGATACGCAGTATTTT. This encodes CASSVTSGYTDTQYF.

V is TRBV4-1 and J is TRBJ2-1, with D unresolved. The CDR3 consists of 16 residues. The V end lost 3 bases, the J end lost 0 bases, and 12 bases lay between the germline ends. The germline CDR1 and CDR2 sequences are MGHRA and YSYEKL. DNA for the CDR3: TGCGCCAGCAGCCAGGCCGACTTAATCTCCTACAATGAGCAGTTCTTC. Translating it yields CASSQADLISYNEQFF.

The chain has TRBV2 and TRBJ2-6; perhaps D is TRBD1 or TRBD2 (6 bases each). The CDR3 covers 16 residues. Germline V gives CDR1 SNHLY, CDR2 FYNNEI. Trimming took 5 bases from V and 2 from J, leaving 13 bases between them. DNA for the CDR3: TGTGCCAGCAGTAATCGGGGGCCCACTGGGGCCAACGTCCTGACTTTC. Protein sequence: CASSNRGPTGANVLTF.

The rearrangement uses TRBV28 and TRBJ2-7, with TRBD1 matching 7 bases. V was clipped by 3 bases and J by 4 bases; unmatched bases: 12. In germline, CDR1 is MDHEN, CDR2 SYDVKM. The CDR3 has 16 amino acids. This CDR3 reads CASSFRQGALGYEQYF. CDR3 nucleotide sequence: TGTGCCAGCAGTTTCAGACAGGGAGCTCTAGGATACGAGCAGTACTTC.

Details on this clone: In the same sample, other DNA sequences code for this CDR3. CDR3 protein: CASSLEANQPQHF. The CDR3 region has the DNA TGCGCCAGCAGCTTGGAAGCAAATCAGCCCCAGCATTTT. The chain carries TRBV5-1 and TRBJ1-5, with D hard to call. This CDR3 has 13 amino acids. V was shortened by 0 bases and J by 4 bases, with 5 bases between the two germline ends. Germline V gene lookup returns CDR1 SGHRS and CDR2 YFSETQ.

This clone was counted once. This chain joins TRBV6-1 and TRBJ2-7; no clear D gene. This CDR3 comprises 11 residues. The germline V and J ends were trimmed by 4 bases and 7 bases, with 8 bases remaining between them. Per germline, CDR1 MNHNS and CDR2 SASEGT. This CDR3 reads CASSVVHEQYF. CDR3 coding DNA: TGTGCCAGCAGTGTCGTACATGAGCAGTACTTC.

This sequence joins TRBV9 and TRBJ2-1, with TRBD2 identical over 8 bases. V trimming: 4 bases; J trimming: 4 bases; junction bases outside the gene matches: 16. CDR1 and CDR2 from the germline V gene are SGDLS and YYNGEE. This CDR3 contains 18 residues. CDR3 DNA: TGTGCCAGCAGCAGAGGAGGATTTGGGGTAGCGGGGTACAATGAGCAGTTCTTC. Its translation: CASSRGGFGVAGYNEQFF.

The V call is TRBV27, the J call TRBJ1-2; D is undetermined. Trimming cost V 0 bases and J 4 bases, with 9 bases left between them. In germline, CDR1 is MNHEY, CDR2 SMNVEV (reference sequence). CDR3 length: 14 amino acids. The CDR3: CASSLSPSIYGYTF. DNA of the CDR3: TGTGCCAGCAGTTTATCTCCCAGTATCTATGGCTACACCTTC.

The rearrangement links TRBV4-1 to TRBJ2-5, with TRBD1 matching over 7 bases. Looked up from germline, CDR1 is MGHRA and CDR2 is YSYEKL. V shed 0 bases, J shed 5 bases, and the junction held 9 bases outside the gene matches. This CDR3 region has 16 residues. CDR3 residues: CASSQDTNRGFETQYF. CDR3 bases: TGCGCCAGCAGCCAAGATACCAACAGGGGATTTGAGACCCAGTACTTC.

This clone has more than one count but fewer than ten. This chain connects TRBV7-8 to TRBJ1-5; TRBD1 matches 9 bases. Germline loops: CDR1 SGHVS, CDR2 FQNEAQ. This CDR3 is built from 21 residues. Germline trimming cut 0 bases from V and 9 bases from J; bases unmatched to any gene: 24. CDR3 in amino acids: CASSLALGTGTKIGGVLPQHF. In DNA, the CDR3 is TGTGCCAGCAGCTTAGCGCTCGGGACAGGGACCAAAATAGGGGGTGTTCTGCCCCAGCATTTT.

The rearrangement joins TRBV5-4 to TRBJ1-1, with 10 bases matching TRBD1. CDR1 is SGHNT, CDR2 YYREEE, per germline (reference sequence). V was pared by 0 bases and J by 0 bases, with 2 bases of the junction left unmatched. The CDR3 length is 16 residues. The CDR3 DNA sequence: TGTGCCAGCAGCTTGGTGGGACAGGGGCTGAACACTGAAGCTTTCTTT. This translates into CASSLVGQGLNTEAFF.

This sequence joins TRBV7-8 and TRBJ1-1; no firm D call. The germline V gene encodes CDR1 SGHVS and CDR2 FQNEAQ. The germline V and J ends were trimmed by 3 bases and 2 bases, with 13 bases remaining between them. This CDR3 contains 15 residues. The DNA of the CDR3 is TGTGCCAGCAGCTTCGCGACCAGGATCAACACTGAAGCTTTCTTT. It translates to CASSFATRINTEAFF.

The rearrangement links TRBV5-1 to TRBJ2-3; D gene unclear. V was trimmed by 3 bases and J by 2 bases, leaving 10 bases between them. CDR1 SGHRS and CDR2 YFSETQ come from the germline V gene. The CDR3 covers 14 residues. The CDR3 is CASSSHAHTDTQYF. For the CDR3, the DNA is TGCGCCAGCAGCTCCCACGCCCACACAGATACGCAGTATTTT.

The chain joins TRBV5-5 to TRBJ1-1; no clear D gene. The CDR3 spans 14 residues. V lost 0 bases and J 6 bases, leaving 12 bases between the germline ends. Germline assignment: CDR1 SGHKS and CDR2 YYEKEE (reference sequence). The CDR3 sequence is CASSLGGSGAEAFF. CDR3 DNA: TGTGCCAGCAGCTTGGGAGGTTCGGGCGCTGAAGCTTTCTTT.

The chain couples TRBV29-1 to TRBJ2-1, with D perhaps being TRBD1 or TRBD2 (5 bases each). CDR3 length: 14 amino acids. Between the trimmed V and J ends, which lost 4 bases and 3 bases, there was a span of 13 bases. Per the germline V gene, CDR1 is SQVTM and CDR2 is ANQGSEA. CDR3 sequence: CSVAYRDGYNEQFF. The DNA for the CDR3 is TGCAGCGTTGCCTATAGGGACGGCTACAATGAGCAGTTCTTC.

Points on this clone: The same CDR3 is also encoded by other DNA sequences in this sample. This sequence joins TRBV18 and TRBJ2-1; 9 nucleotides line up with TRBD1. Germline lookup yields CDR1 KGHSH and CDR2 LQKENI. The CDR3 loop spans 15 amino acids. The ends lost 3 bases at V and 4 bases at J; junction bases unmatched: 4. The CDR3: CASSPGQGLYNEQFF. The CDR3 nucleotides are TGTGCCAGCTCACCCGGACAGGGGTTATACAATGAGCAGTTCTTC.

CDR3 sequence reads: CASSPPSSGRWTGELFF. The CDR3 bases are TGTGCCAGCTCACCACCGTCTAGCGGGAGGTGGACCGGGGAGCTGTTTTTT. This chain uses TRBV18 with TRBJ2-2; TRBD2 aligns across 11 bases. The CDR3 runs 17 residues. J lost 5 bases, V lost 0 bases, and 5 bases had no gene match. CDR1 is KGHSH, CDR2 LQKENI, per germline.

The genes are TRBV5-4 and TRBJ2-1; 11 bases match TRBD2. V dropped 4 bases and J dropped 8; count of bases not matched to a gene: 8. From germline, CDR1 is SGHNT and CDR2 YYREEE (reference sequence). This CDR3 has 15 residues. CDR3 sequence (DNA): TGTGCCAGCAGCGTCCCACTAGCGGGAGTCGATGAGCAGTTCTTC. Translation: CASSVPLAGVDEQFF.

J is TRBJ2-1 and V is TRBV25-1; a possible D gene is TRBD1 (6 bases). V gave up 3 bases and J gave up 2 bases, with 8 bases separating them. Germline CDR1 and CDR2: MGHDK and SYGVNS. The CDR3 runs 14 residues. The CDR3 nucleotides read TGTGCCAGCAGTGAGGGGGCGGCCTACAATGAGCAGTTCTTC. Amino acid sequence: CASSEGAAYNEQFF.

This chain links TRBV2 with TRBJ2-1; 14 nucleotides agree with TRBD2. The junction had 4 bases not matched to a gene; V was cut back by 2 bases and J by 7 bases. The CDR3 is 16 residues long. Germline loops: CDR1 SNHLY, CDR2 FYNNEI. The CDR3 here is CASSERLAGGRNEQFF. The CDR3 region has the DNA TGTGCCAGCAGTGAACGACTAGCGGGGGGGAGGAATGAGCAGTTCTTC.

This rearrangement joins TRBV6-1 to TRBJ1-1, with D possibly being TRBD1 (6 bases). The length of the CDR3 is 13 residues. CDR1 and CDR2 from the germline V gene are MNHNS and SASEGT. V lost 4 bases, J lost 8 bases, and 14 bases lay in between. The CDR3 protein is CASSVRGAGEAFF. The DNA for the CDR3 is TGTGCCAGCAGTGTGAGGGGGGCAGGGGAAGCTTTCTTT.

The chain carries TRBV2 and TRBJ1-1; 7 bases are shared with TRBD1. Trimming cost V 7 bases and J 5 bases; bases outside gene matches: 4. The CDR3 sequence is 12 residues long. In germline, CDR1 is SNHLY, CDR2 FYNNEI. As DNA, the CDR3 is TGTGCCAGCACCCTCAGGGGGACTGAAGCTTTCTTT. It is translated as CASTLRGTEAFF.